The 23 T cell receptor beta chains below come from one sample, sequenced in a study of blood T cell repertoires in COVID-19. Here immunoSEQ multiplex PCR was the method, and the copy in TCRdb shows in-frame clones only, minus some. The table records some 220,000 clones, 80% to 90% of them present only once. The sequencing sample was made of peripheral blood. These receptors were collected from a man between 45 and 60 years old with active or convalescent COVID-19.

The CDR3 DNA reads as TGTGCCAGCAGCGTAGGGACAGGGGCAGTCTACGAGCAGTACTTC. This codes for CASSVGTGAVYEQYF. The chain uses TRBV9 and TRBJ2-7, with 9 bases lining up with TRBD1. Germline CDR1 is SGDLS and CDR2 is YYNGEE. J lost 3 bases, V lost 0 bases, and 4 bases had no gene match. This CDR3 has 15 amino acids.

The rearrangement links TRBV2 to TRBJ2-5, with D possibly matching TRBD2 (6 bases). V lost 2 bases and J 2 bases, leaving 15 bases between the germline ends. This CDR3 comprises 16 residues. Germline loops: CDR1 SNHLY, CDR2 FYNNEI. This CDR3 is CASSETAGTFQETQYF. CDR3 coding DNA: TGTGCCAGCAGTGAAACCGCCGGGACTTTTCAAGAGACCCAGTACTTC.

The rearrangement joins TRBV28 to TRBJ1-1, with D possibly matching TRBD1 (6 bases). The germline V and J ends were trimmed by 4 bases and 6 bases, with 12 bases remaining between them. Germline CDR1 and CDR2: MDHEN and SYDVKM. This CDR3 is built from 13 residues. CDR3 sequence: CASSSTGLAEAFF. CDR3 nucleotide sequence: TGTGCCAGCAGTTCCACAGGGTTGGCTGAAGCTTTCTTT.

The rearrangement links TRBV28 to TRBJ1-5, with 8 bases matching TRBD1. The V and J ends lost 3 bases and 4 bases, in that order; junction bases with no gene match: 8. Germline V CDR1 and CDR2: MDHEN, SYDVKM. The CDR3 length is 16 residues. The CDR3 protein is CASSLGTGGWNQPQHF. CDR3 in DNA: TGTGCCAGCAGTTTGGGAACAGGGGGTTGGAATCAGCCCCAGCATTTT.

The genes are TRBV27 and TRBJ2-2; no clear D. This CDR3 region has 12 residues. Germline assignment: CDR1 MNHEY and CDR2 SMNVEV (reference sequence). Trimming removed 5 bases from V and 8 bases from J, with 9 bases in between. The CDR3 nucleotides read TGTGCCAGCAGTCCCCTATCTGGGGAGCTGTTTTTT. It translates to CASSPLSGELFF.

V usage is TRBV10-3 and J usage is TRBJ2-3; 8 bases fit TRBD2. The CDR3 extends over 14 amino acids. Per the germline V gene, CDR1 is ENHRY and CDR2 is SYGVKD. J lost 5 bases, V lost 6 bases, and 7 bases had no gene match. The CDR3: CAISLREGRDTQYF. The CDR3 nucleotides read TGTGCCATCAGCCTTCGGGAGGGGAGAGATACGCAGTATTTT.

This clone was picked up one time. This chain links TRBV11-1 with TRBJ1-6; D perhaps matches TRBD1 (6 bases). Germline loops: CDR1 SGHAT, CDR2 FQDESV (reference sequence). The CDR3 has 15 residues. V lost 3 bases to trimming and J lost 7 bases, with 13 bases between them. In nucleotides, the CDR3 is TGTGCCAGCAGCTTCTCCAGGGGCGAAAATTCACCCCTCCACTTT. It is translated as CASSFSRGENSPLHF.

The chain has TRBV28 and TRBJ2-7; TRBD2 is a possible D gene (5 bases). The CDR3 totals 13 residues. V lost 1 base to trimming and J lost 2 bases, with 6 bases between them. CDR1 and CDR2 (germline): MDHEN, SYDVKM. The CDR3 loop reads CASSLFGAYEQYF. The CDR3 DNA sequence: TGTGCCAGCAGTTTATTCGGGGCCTACGAGCAGTACTTC.

The chain uses TRBV2 and TRBJ1-6; D perhaps matches TRBD1 (5 bases). CDR3 length: 13 amino acids. The germline V gene encodes CDR1 SNHLY and CDR2 FYNNEI. V lost 5 bases to trimming and J lost 10 bases, with 12 bases between them. The CDR3 sequence: CASSKEGRSPLHF. The CDR3 DNA sequence: TGTGCCAGCAGTAAAGAGGGGAGGTCACCCCTCCACTTT.

The rearrangement uses TRBV6-1 and TRBJ2-1; D perhaps matches TRBD1 (5 bases). The germline V and J ends were trimmed by 3 bases and 0 bases, with 9 bases remaining between them. The CDR3 has 15 residues. Germline-derived CDR1 and CDR2 are MNHNS and SASEGT. The CDR3 DNA follows: TGTGCCAGCAGTGAGACAGCGAGCTCCTACAATGAGCAGTTCTTC. It translates to CASSETASSYNEQFF.

The V gene is TRBV7-2, the J gene TRBJ2-1; maybe TRBD2 (5 bases). The CDR3 has 16 amino acids. Trimming pared 1 base from V and 2 bases from J, leaving 12 bases between. The germline V gene has CDR1 SGHTA and CDR2 FQGNSA. CDR3 region: CASSLGPSRTYNEQFF. CDR3 bases: TGTGCCAGCAGCTTAGGACCTAGCCGAACCTACAATGAGCAGTTCTTC.

This clone has only a few counts. This chain connects TRBV5-1 to TRBJ2-2; D is possibly TRBD2 (5 bases). Germline CDR1 is SGHRS and CDR2 is YFSETQ. This CDR3 has 14 amino acids. V lost 3 bases and J lost 1, with 7 bases in between. The CDR3 DNA sequence: TGCGCCAGCAGCTCCGAGGGGAACACCGGGGAGCTGTTTTTT. Encoded protein: CASSSEGNTGELFF.

The chain employs TRBV6-5 and TRBJ2-1, with TRBD1 matching over 8 bases. Trimming took 6 bases from V and 0 from J; bases not matched to a gene: 4. There are 15 residues in the CDR3. Germline CDR1 and CDR2: MNHEY and SVGAGI. The CDR3 reads CASRETGDSYNEQFF. DNA for the CDR3: TGTGCCAGCAGGGAGACAGGGGACTCCTACAATGAGCAGTTCTTC.

V gene TRBV4-3 combines with J gene TRBJ2-1, with 10 bases that match TRBD2. Losses at the gene ends were 0 bases for V and 8 bases for J; bases not matched to a gene: 7. The germline V gene has CDR1 LGHNA and CDR2 YSLEER. This CDR3 is built from 16 residues. The CDR3 sequence: CASSQDEASGGYEQFF. CDR3 nucleotide sequence: TGCGCCAGCAGCCAAGATGAGGCTAGCGGGGGCTATGAGCAGTTCTTC.

This clone showed up just once. A read error may produce the germline difference seen at one junction end. The chain carries TRBV5-4 and TRBJ2-7, with 8 bases fitting TRBD1. Germline CDR1 SGHNT, CDR2 YYREEE (reference sequence). The CDR3 has 14 residues. The CDR3 loop is CASRLDRASYEQYF. The CDR3 DNA sequence: TGTGCCAGCAGGTTGGACAGGGCCTCCTACGAGCAGTACTTC.

The rearrangement uses TRBV9 and TRBJ2-3, with D maybe TRBD2 (5 bases). V was pared by 0 bases and J by 11 bases, with 19 bases between. The length of the CDR3 is 15 residues. The germline V gene has CDR1 SGDLS and CDR2 YYNGEE. The CDR3, as DNA: TGTGCCAGCAGCGTAGAGCTAGCTCAACCGTCCGGGCAGTATTTT. It translates to CASSVELAQPSGQYF. Looking up the rest from reference TRBV9 and TRBJ2-3 gives the full variable domain: DSGVTQTPKHLITATGQRVTLRCSPRSGDLSVYWYQQSLDQGLQFLIQYYNGEERAKGNILERFSAQQFPDLHSELNLSSLELGDSALYFCASSVELAQPSGQYFGPGTRLTVL.

This chain joins TRBV19 and TRBJ2-5, with 11 nucleotides matching TRBD2. The ends lost 6 bases at V and 7 bases at J; junction bases unmatched: 10. Germline V gene sequence: CDR1 LNHDA, CDR2 SQIVND (reference sequence). The CDR3 consists of 15 residues. CDR3 region: CASSPIAGGPGTQYF. The CDR3 region has the DNA TGTGCCAGTAGCCCTATAGCGGGGGGGCCTGGGACCCAGTACTTC.

The genes are TRBV28 and TRBJ2-6; no clear D. The V gene's germline CDR1 is MDHEN and CDR2 SYDVKM. There are 16 residues in the CDR3. V lost 1 base, J lost 0 bases, and 7 bases lay in between. CDR3 sequence reads: CASSLFQASGANVLTF. The CDR3 coding sequence is TGTGCCAGCAGTTTATTCCAGGCCTCTGGGGCCAACGTCCTGACTTTC.

The chain has TRBV11-2 and TRBJ1-4; maybe TRBD1 (6 bases). Per the germline V gene, CDR1 is SGHAT and CDR2 is FQNNGV. V was shortened by 1 base and J by 8 bases, with 14 bases between the two germline ends. The CDR3 is 15 residues long. Here the CDR3 DNA reads TGTGCCAGCAGCTTAGGTGCGGCAGGGGAGGAAAAACTGTTTTTT. This sequence encodes CASSLGAAGEEKLFF. Full variable domain (remainder filled in from reference TRBV11-2 and TRBJ1-4): EAGVAQSPRYKIIEKRQSVAFWCNPISGHATLYWYQQILGQGPKLLIQFQNNGVVDDSQLPKDRFSAERLKGVDSTLKIQPAKLEDSAVYLCASSLGAAGEEKLFFGSGTQLSVL.

The rearrangement links TRBV7-8 to TRBJ2-2; TRBD2 might be the D (6 bases). The V and J ends lost 7 bases and 1 base respectively, with 13 bases between them. The CDR3 spans 15 residues. Germline V gene lookup returns CDR1 SGHVS and CDR2 FQNEAQ. CDR3 in amino acids: CASNVGSRNTGELFF. CDR3 DNA: TGTGCCAGCAACGTCGGGAGTCGGAACACCGGGGAGCTGTTTTTT.

This chain connects TRBV4-1 to TRBJ2-1; 11 nucleotides match TRBD2. Germline CDR1 MGHRA, CDR2 YSYEKL. The CDR3 spans 16 residues. V was pared by 4 bases and J by 3 bases, with 5 bases of the junction left unmatched. The CDR3 sequence is CASSRKLAGDYNEQFF. The CDR3 DNA reads TGCGCCAGCAGCCGAAAACTAGCGGGAGACTACAATGAGCAGTTCTTC.

The chain is built from TRBV3-1 (or the pseudogene TRBV3-2) and TRBJ2-5; 7 bases map to TRBD2. J lost 5 bases, V lost 4 bases, and 10 bases had no gene match. The V gene's germline CDR1 is LGHDT and CDR2 YNNKEL (reference sequence). The CDR3 has 15 residues. CDR3 amino acids: CASSPLAPGAETQYF. In nucleotides, the CDR3 is TGTGCCAGCAGCCCACTAGCGCCGGGAGCCGAGACCCAGTACTTC.

V gene TRBV19 combines with J gene TRBJ1-1; D is unclear. This CDR3 is 14 amino acids long. The V and J ends lost 6 bases and 3 bases respectively, with 14 bases between them. Germline loops: CDR1 LNHDA, CDR2 SQIVND (reference sequence). This CDR3 reads CASSLAGSYTEAFF. CDR3 bases: TGTGCCAGTAGCCTAGCCGGGTCGTACACTGAAGCTTTCTTT.